This T cell receptor beta chain emerged from a study of shared clonotypes between healthy human individuals. Overall study context: Per donor, three plates held CD4 naive cells, three held CD4 memory, two held CD8 naive and one held CD8 memory. Study conclusions and caveats: Relative to clonotypes present in all four donors, those not shared had lower generation probabilities. Despite large depth, rarefaction showed incomplete sorted-subset sequencing.

V lost 4 bases, J lost 4 bases, and 16 bases lay in between. CDR1 is LGHNA, CDR2 YNFKEQ, per germline. This CDR3 contains 15 residues. Sequencing was performed with immunoSEQ multiplex PCR; in TCRdb, only in-frame clones are kept and a portion is missing. Among about 730,000 clones listed, roughly two thirds were seen once. Negatively enriched CD4+ T cells were divided by CD45RA into naive and memory. Concerning this clone itself: Its antigen is undetermined.

The receptor's source is a woman aged 30 to 39 in good health. The chain couples TRBV4-2 to TRBJ1-1; perhaps TRBD1 as D (6 bases). The sample taken for sequencing was memory CD4+ T cells sorted from blood. Regarding subset: CD45RA-negative fraction. Here the CDR3 reads CASSRDGIQGTEAFF. Here the CDR3 DNA reads TGTGCCAGCAGCCGAGATGGGATACAGGGCACTGAAGCTTTCTTT.